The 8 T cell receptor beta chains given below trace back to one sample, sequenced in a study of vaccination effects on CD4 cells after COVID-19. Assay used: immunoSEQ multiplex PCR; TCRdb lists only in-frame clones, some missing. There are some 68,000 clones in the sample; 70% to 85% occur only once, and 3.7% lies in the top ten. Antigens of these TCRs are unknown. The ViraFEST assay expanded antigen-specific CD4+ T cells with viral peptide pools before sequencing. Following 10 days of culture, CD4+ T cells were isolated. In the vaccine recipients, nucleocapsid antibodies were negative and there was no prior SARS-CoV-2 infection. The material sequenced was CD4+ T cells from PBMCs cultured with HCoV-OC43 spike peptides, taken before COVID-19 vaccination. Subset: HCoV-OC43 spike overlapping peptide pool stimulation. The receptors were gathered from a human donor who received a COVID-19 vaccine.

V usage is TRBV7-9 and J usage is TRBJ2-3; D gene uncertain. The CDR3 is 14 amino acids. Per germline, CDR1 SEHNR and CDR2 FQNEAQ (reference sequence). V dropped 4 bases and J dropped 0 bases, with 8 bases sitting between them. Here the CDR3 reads CASSSSWSTDTQYF. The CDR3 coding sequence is TGTGCCAGCAGCTCTTCCTGGAGCACAGATACGCAGTATTTT.

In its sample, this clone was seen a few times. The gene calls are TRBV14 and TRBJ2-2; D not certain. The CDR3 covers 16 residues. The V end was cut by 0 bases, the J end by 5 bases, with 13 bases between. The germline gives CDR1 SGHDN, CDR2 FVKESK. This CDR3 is CASSQDLSLRTGELFF. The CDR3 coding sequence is TGTGCCAGCAGCCAAGATCTTAGTTTAAGAACCGGGGAGCTGTTTTTT.

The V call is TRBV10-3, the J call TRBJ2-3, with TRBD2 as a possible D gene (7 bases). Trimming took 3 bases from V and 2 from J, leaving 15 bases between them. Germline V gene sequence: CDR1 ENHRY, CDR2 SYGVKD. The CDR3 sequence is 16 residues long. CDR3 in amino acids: CAISDNLRGATDTQYF. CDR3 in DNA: TGTGCCATCAGTGATAATTTACGGGGGGCCACAGATACGCAGTATTTT.

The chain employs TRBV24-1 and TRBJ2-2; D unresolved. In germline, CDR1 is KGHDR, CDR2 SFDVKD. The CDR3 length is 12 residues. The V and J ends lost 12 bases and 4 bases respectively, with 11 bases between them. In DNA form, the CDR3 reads TGTGCCTCCACATCAGCCACCGGGGAGCTGTTTTTT. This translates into CASTSATGELFF.

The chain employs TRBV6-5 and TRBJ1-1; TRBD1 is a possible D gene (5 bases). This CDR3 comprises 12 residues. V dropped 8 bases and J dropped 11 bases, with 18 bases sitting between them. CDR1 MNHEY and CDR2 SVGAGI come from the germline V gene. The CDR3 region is CASGSGGRLAFF. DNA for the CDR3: TGTGCCAGCGGGTCGGGGGGTCGGCTTGCTTTCTTT.

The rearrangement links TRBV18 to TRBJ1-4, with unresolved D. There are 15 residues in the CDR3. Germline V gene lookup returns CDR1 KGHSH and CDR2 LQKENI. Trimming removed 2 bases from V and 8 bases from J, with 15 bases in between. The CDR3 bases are TGTGCCAGCTCACCAGAGAGGGTGGTTTCGGAAAAACTGTTTTTT. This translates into CASSPERVVSEKLFF.

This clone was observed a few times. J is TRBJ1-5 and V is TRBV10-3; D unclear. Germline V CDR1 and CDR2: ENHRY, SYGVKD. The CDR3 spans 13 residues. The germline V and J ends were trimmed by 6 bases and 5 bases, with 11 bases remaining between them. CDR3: CAISPGRDQPQHF. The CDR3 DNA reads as TGTGCCATCAGCCCCGGACGGGATCAGCCCCAGCATTTT.

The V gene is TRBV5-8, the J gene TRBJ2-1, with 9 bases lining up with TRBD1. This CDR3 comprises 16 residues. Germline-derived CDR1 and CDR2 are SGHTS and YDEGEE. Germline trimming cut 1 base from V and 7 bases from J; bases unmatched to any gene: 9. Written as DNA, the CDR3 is TGTGCCAGCAGCTTGAGGTTAGGACAGGGGTCGAATGAGCAGTTCTTC. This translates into CASSLRLGQGSNEQFF.